This entry lists 26 T cell receptor beta chains sequenced from one sample in a study of shared clonotypes between healthy human individuals. TCRdb's copy holds only in-frame clones and misses some; the assay was immunoSEQ multiplex PCR. The sample records a few million clones, over 85% being singletons. Naive CD8 cells lacked CD45RO and underwent positive selection for CCR7, leaving out terminally differentiated effector memory CD45RA+ cells. Sequenced sample: naive CD8+ T cells from PBMCs. The receptors originated from a man younger than 35 in good health. Some clones in this sample may be carry-over from other donors' samples.

The CDR3 DNA is TGTGCCAGCAGCGTAGGGACAGGGATTAACTATGGCTACACCTTC. It translates to CASSVGTGINYGYTF. The rearrangement links TRBV7-8 to TRBJ1-2; 9 bases match TRBD1. The CDR3 sequence is 15 residues long. V lost 5 bases to trimming and J lost 1 base; unmatched junction nucleotides: 5. CDR1 is SGHVS, CDR2 FQNEAQ, per germline. The full variable domain, with the rest looked up from reference TRBV7-8 and TRBJ1-2, is GAGVSQSPRYKVAKRGQDVALRCDPISGHVSLFWYQQALGQGPEFLTYFQNEAQLDKSGLPSDRFFAERPEGSVSTLKIQRTQQEDSAVYLCASSVGTGINYGYTFGSGTRLTVV.

The rearrangement uses TRBV5-6 and TRBJ2-7; 8 positions match TRBD2. The CDR3 runs to 14 residues. V was clipped by 4 bases and J by 2 bases; unmatched bases: 5. Germline V CDR1 and CDR2: SGHDT, YYEEEE. The CDR3 nucleotides read TGTGCCAGCAGCCCGGGAGGGCACCCCTACGAGCAGTACTTC. The encoded protein is CASSPGGHPYEQYF.

The rearrangement joins TRBV10-1 to TRBJ2-3, with 7 bases that match TRBD2. The CDR3 runs to 14 residues. Per germline, CDR1 WNHNN and CDR2 SYGVQD (reference sequence). V gave up 1 base and J gave up 3 bases; unmatched junction bases: 1. This chain's CDR3 is CASSEFSGTDTQYF. For the CDR3, the DNA is TGCGCCAGCAGTGAGTTTAGCGGGACAGATACGCAGTATTTT.

This clone was detected only once. The gene calls are TRBV28 and TRBJ1-1; D perhaps matches TRBD1 (5 bases). Germline CDR1 reads MDHEN; CDR2 reads SYDVKM. Trimming pared 3 bases from V and 4 bases from J, leaving 9 bases between. The CDR3 totals 13 residues. The CDR3 DNA sequence: TGTGCCAGCAGTTTCCACGGGGGCACTGAAGCTTTCTTT. Protein: CASSFHGGTEAFF.

The V call is TRBV6-1, the J call TRBJ1-4; no clear D. The CDR3 length is 13 residues. Deletions cut 6 bases from V and 8 bases from J, with 13 bases between. In germline, CDR1 is MNHNS, CDR2 SASEGT. The CDR3 DNA sequence: TGTGCCAGCAGAATTCTGAATACGGAAAAACTGTTTTTT. Encoded protein: CASRILNTEKLFF.

V and J are TRBV27 and TRBJ2-7; no clear D. V was pared by 3 bases and J by 6 bases, with 15 bases between. Germline CDR1 reads MNHEY; CDR2 reads SMNVEV (reference sequence). This CDR3 spans 14 amino acids. The CDR3 reads CASSLPERLSEQYF. The DNA of the CDR3 is TGTGCCAGCAGTTTGCCCGAGAGGTTGAGCGAGCAGTACTTC.

CDR3 region: CASRLGGIGEQFF. In nucleotides, the CDR3 is TGTGCCAGCCGCCTGGGGGGGATCGGTGAGCAGTTCTTC. The chain uses TRBV6-6 and TRBJ2-1, with 7 bases lining up with TRBD2. CDR1 and CDR2 (germline): MNHNY, SVGAGI (reference sequence). The CDR3 is 13 amino acids. J lost 9 bases, V lost 8 bases, and 10 bases had no gene match.

This chain links TRBV6-5 with TRBJ1-1; 7 bases fit TRBD1. CDR3 length: 14 residues. V was clipped by 4 bases and J by 4 bases; unmatched bases: 6. Germline CDR1 reads MNHEY; CDR2 reads SVGAGI. The CDR3 DNA reads TGTGCCAGCAGTTGGAGACAGGGAGCCACTGAAGCTTTCTTT. This translates into CASSWRQGATEAFF.

The chain joins TRBV19 to TRBJ2-1, with TRBD2 as a possible D gene (6 bases). The germline gives CDR1 LNHDA, CDR2 SQIVND (reference sequence). The CDR3 is 16 amino acids. V was shortened by 1 base and J by 2 bases, with 12 bases between the two germline ends. CDR3 sequence (DNA): TGTGCCAGTAGTATAGGGGCGGGACCAGCCTACAATGAGCAGTTCTTC. Its translation: CASSIGAGPAYNEQFF.

The chain recombines TRBV7-2 with TRBJ2-5; 12 bases align to TRBD1. Per germline, CDR1 SGHTA and CDR2 FQGNSA. The CDR3 consists of 14 residues. V lost 6 bases and J lost 5; bases outside the gene matches: 4. Written as DNA, the CDR3 is TGTGCCAGCAGAGGGACAGGGGGCAGGGAGACCCAGTACTTC. It yields the protein CASRGTGGRETQYF. The whole variable domain, remainder taken from reference TRBV7-2 and TRBJ2-5, is GAGVSQSPSNKVTEKGKDVELRCDPISGHTALYWYRQSLGQGLEFLIYFQGNSAPDKSGLPSDRFSAERTGGSVSTLTIQRTQQEDSAVYLCASRGTGGRETQYFGPGTRLLVL.

The chain joins TRBV14 to TRBJ1-2, with TRBD1 as a possible D gene (5 bases). Trimming left V 3 bases short and J 1 base short, with 9 bases between. Germline V lookup: CDR1 SGHDN, CDR2 FVKESK. CDR3 length: 14 residues. CDR3 sequence reads: CASSHSQGNYGYTF. Here the CDR3 DNA reads TGTGCCAGCAGCCACAGCCAGGGTAACTATGGCTACACCTTC.

Details on this clone: This CDR3 is also generated by other DNA sequences in the sample. J is TRBJ1-1 and V is TRBV7-6; TRBD1 agrees at 7 bases. This CDR3 contains 13 residues. V lost 1 base, J lost 4 bases, and 0 bases stayed unmatched. Germline loops: CDR1 SGHVS, CDR2 FNYEAQ. As DNA, the CDR3 is TGTGCCAGCAGCTTAGGACAGGGCACTGAAGCTTTCTTT. This gives the protein CASSLGQGTEAFF.

As to this clone: This sample includes further DNA sequences coding for the same CDR3. The chain joins TRBV6-5 to TRBJ2-2; the D is unclear. Per germline, CDR1 MNHEY and CDR2 SVGAGI. There are 12 residues in the CDR3. Trimming took off 3 bases at V and 5 bases at J, with 4 bases between the two ends. CDR3 DNA: TGTGCCAGCAGTTATAGGACCGGGGAGCTGTTTTTT. This translates into CASSYRTGELFF.

This clone appeared a single time. The chain has TRBV11-2 and TRBJ1-2; D perhaps matches TRBD1 (5 bases). CDR1 and CDR2 from the germline V gene are SGHAT and FQNNGV. The V gene lost 6 bases and the J gene lost 1 base, with 9 bases spanning the gap. The CDR3 runs to 13 residues. The DNA for the CDR3 is TGTGCCAGCAGTTACGGACATAACTATGGCTACACCTTC. It specifies CASSYGHNYGYTF. Full variable domain (rest looked up from reference TRBV11-2 and TRBJ1-2): EAGVAQSPRYKIIEKRQSVAFWCNPISGHATLYWYQQILGQGPKLLIQFQNNGVVDDSQLPKDRFSAERLKGVDSTLKIQPAKLEDSAVYLCASSYGHNYGYTFGSGTRLTVV.

The chain carries TRBV27 and TRBJ2-4, with D hard to call. Germline V gives CDR1 MNHEY, CDR2 SMNVEV (reference sequence). V was trimmed by 6 bases and J by 5 bases, leaving 20 bases between them. The CDR3 covers 16 residues. The CDR3 sequence: CASSPDVTSVQNIQYF. CDR3 coding DNA: TGTGCCAGCAGCCCGGACGTAACCTCGGTCCAAAACATTCAGTACTTC.

The chain links TRBV5-4 to TRBJ1-4, with TRBD1 matching 9 bases. This CDR3 has 17 amino acids. V shed 4 bases, J shed 0 bases, and the junction held 7 bases outside the gene matches. CDR1 SGHNT and CDR2 YYREEE come from the germline V gene (reference sequence). The CDR3 sequence: CASSPGQGLATNEKLFF. The CDR3 nucleotides are TGTGCCAGCAGCCCGGGACAGGGCCTTGCAACTAATGAAAAACTGTTTTTT. The full variable domain, in which reference TRBV5-4 and TRBJ1-4 provide the parts outside the CDR3, is ETGVTQSPTHLIKTRGQQVTLRCSSQSGHNTVSWYQQALGQGPQFIFQYYREEENGRGNFPPRFSGLQFPNYSSELNVNALELDDSALYLCASSPGQGLATNEKLFFGSGTQLSVL.

The gene calls are TRBV28 and TRBJ2-3, with TRBD2 matching over 10 bases. The V gene's germline CDR1 is MDHEN and CDR2 SYDVKM. V dropped 6 bases and J dropped 6; count of bases not matched to a gene: 15. The CDR3 is 17 amino acids. CDR3 protein: CASSSTRTSGWGDTQYF. For the CDR3, the DNA is TGTGCCAGCAGCTCAACCCGGACTAGCGGTTGGGGGGATACGCAGTATTTT.

V gene TRBV19 combines with J gene TRBJ1-4; D is undetermined. Trimming pared 0 bases from V and 1 base from J, leaving 21 bases between. The CDR3 runs 20 residues. CDR1 and CDR2 (germline): LNHDA, SQIVND (reference sequence). CDR3 residues: CASSIDPTKTRGETNEKLFF. CDR3 nucleotides: TGTGCCAGTAGTATAGACCCCACAAAGACAAGAGGAGAAACTAATGAAAAACTGTTTTTT.

The genes are TRBV6-4 and TRBJ2-7; TRBD2 agrees at 12 bases. CDR1 is MRHNA, CDR2 SNTAGT, per germline. V lost 2 bases, J lost 7 bases, and 6 bases stayed unmatched. CDR3 length: 15 amino acids. The CDR3 reads CASSDTGLAGEEQYF. CDR3 sequence (DNA): TGTGCCAGCAGTGACACGGGACTAGCGGGTGAAGAGCAGTACTTC.

The chain is built from TRBV19 and TRBJ2-1, with 7 bases fitting TRBD2. Germline-derived CDR1 and CDR2 are LNHDA and SQIVND (reference sequence). J lost 3 bases, V lost 1 base, and 6 bases had no gene match. This CDR3 is 16 amino acids long. For the CDR3, the DNA is TGTGCCAGTAGTATAGGTTCGGCTAGCGGCTACAATGAGCAGTTCTTC. Protein sequence: CASSIGSASGYNEQFF.

The chain joins TRBV1 to TRBJ2-1. TRBV1 corresponds to a pseudogene. This CDR3 has 15 amino acids. CDR3 DNA: TGCACCAGCAGCCAAACGGGCCCCCTTCGTGGTGAGCAGTTCTTC. It yields the protein CTSSQTGPLRGEQFF.

This clone was seen a single time. The V and J genes are TRBV11-2 and TRBJ1-2; D is uncertain. The germline V and J ends were trimmed by 7 bases and 2 bases, with 11 bases remaining between them. The germline gives CDR1 SGHAT, CDR2 FQNNGV. The CDR3 consists of 13 residues. The CDR3 DNA follows: TGTGCCAGCAATGGACGAAGCAACTATGGCTACACCTTC. It specifies CASNGRSNYGYTF.

The V and J genes are TRBV14 and TRBJ2-5; the D is unclear. The length of the CDR3 is 14 residues. With 0 bases removed from V and 1 base from J, the gap between germline ends came to 6 bases. Germline CDR1 reads SGHDN; CDR2 reads FVKESK. The CDR3 protein is CASSQDASQETQYF. The CDR3 DNA follows: TGTGCCAGCAGCCAAGATGCTAGCCAAGAGACCCAGTACTTC.

The CDR3 sequence is CASSMTDSYEQYF. The DNA of the CDR3 is TGTGCCAGTAGTATGACAGATTCCTACGAGCAGTACTTC. The V call is TRBV19, the J call TRBJ2-7; tentatively, D is TRBD1 (5 bases). The germline V gene encodes CDR1 LNHDA and CDR2 SQIVND (reference sequence). This CDR3 spans 13 amino acids. Between the trimmed V and J ends, which lost 3 bases and 1 base, there was a span of 7 bases.

The chain recombines TRBV25-1 with TRBJ1-2; D remains ambiguous. The length of the CDR3 is 16 residues. The V and J ends lost 5 bases and 0 bases respectively, with 16 bases between them. The germline CDR1 and CDR2 sequences are MGHDK and SYGVNS. Here the CDR3 reads CASSPMDRGANYGYTF. The CDR3 DNA follows: TGTGCCAGCAGTCCTATGGACCGCGGAGCTAACTATGGCTACACCTTC.

The gene calls are TRBV28 and TRBJ2-7; 7 bases are a match to TRBD2. The CDR3 runs to 14 residues. Germline CDR1 and CDR2: MDHEN and SYDVKM. The junction had 17 bases not matched to a gene; V was cut back by 7 bases and J by 11 bases. The CDR3 reads CASTLLGAGTNKYF. In DNA form, the CDR3 reads TGTGCCAGCACGTTATTAGGGGCCGGGACTAATAAGTACTTC.